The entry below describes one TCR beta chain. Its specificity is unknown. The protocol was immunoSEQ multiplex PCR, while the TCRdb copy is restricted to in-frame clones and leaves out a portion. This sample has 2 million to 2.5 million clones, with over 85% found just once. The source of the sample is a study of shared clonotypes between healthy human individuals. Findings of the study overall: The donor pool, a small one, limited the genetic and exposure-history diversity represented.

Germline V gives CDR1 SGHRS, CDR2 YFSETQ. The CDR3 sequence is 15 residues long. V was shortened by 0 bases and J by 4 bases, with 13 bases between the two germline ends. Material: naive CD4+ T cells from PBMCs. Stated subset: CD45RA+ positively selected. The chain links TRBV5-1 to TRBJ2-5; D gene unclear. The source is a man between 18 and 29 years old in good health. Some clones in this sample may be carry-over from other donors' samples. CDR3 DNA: TGCGCCAGCAGCTTGGATACGTCGGAACGAGAGACCCAGTACTTC. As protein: CASSLDTSERETQYF. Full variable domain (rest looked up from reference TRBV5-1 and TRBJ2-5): KAGVTQTPRYLIKTRGQQVTLSCSPISGHRSVSWYQQTPGQGLQFLFEYFSETQRNKGNFPGRFSGRQFSNSRSEMNVSTLELGDSALYLCASSLDTSERETQYFGPGTRLLVL.